Included here is one T cell receptor beta chain sequence, with context. Germline CDR1 and CDR2: SGDLS and YYNGEE. Germline trimming cut 3 bases from V and 3 bases from J; bases unmatched to any gene: 2. The CDR3 is 15 amino acids. The data are from a study of cytomegalovirus exposure and HLA in healthy donors. Across the study: Prior work identified more than 90 million unique TCR beta sequences in about 179 million T cells.

Use of 60 Vbeta and 13 Jbeta primers characterized the PCR. The method was immunoSEQ multiplex PCR; TCRdb's version includes in-frame clones alone and lacks a portion of them. In the table there are some 140,000 clones, roughly 80% of which are singletons. This TCR was sampled from a man younger than 35 in good health and CMV-seronegative. The chain carries TRBV9 and TRBJ2-2; 10 nucleotides match TRBD1. Source material: PBMCs. This CDR3 reads CASSETGGDTGELFF. The CDR3 nucleotides are TGTGCCAGCAGCGAGACAGGGGGCGACACCGGGGAGCTGTTTTTT.